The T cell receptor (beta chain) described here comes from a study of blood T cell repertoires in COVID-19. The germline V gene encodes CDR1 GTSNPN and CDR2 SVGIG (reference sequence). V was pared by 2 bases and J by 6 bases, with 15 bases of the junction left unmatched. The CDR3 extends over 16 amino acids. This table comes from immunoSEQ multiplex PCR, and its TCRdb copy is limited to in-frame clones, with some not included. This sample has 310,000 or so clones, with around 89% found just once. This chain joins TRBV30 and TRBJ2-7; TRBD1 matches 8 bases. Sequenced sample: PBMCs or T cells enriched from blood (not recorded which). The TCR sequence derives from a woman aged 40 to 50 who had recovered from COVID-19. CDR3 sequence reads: CAWSQLLGRGRGEQYF. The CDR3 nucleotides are TGTGCCTGGAGTCAGTTATTAGGCAGGGGGCGTGGCGAGCAGTACTTC. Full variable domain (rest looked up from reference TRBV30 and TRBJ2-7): SQTIHQWPATLVQPVGSPLSLECTVEGTSNPNLYWYRQAAGRGLQLLFYSVGIGQISSEVPQNLSASRPQDRQFILSSKKLLLSDSGFYLCAWSQLLGRGRGEQYFGPGTRLTVT.